This T cell receptor beta chain appears in the sequencing data of a study of cytomegalovirus exposure and HLA in healthy donors. The germline CDR1 and CDR2 sequences are SGHAT and FQNNGV. The V gene end was trimmed by 3 bases and the J gene end by 3 bases; junction bases not matched to a gene: 11. The CDR3 is made up of 16 amino acids. Repertoires were generated with immunoSEQ multiplex PCR, while TCRdb's copy carries only in-frame clones and drops some. The data show some 75,000 clones, 95% to 97% seen once. Material: PBMCs. The genes are TRBV11-2 and TRBJ2-7, with 7 bases matching TRBD1. This receptor was taken from a woman aged 18-29 years in good health and CMV-seronegative. CDR3 DNA: TGTGCCAGCAGCTTCGATGCAGGGGGTGCTGGCTACGAGCAGTACTTC. It translates to CASSFDAGGAGYEQYF.